This TCR beta chain was recovered during a study of blood T cell repertoires in COVID-19 (TCRdb year 2020). Study-level background: Collaborator samples came from the United States, Italy and Spain and covered acute and convalescent phases of COVID-19. The repertoires were released in a freely available public database meant as a resource for research on the immune response to SARS-CoV-2. The samples were drawn from the first 160 participants of the ongoing ImmuneRACE study and from over 950 subjects provided by 6 global collaborators. Sample metadata almost always included a de-identified subject ID, COVID-19 status, age in years and sex. Deeply sampled blood TCRbeta repertoires from subjects exposed to, actively infected with, or recovered from COVID-19 were included in the dataset. The material from the prospective study consisted of cDNA or gDNA derived from T cells, B-cell-depleted T cells, or PBMCs. Where available, HLA class I and class II types were taken from metadata supplied by the sample provider and were not determined by assay-based typing.

The immunoSEQ Assay, a bias-controlled multiplex PCR, was used to amplify TCRbeta CDR3 regions from genomic DNA. In the source study's methods: Nucleated cell counts per sample were estimated from amplification of reference gene primers within the assay. Sequence reads were collapsed and filtered to measure the absolute abundance of every unique TCRbeta CDR3 rearrangement. For each sample, productive Simpson clonality was calculated as the square root of Simpson's diversity index across productive rearrangements. This is the immuneACCESS table as TCRdb keeps it, with only in-frame sequences that have V and J called. A part of the clones is gone; compared with another copy, unresolved V genes explain less than half, and the rest is unexplained. That table furnishes V, J and clone size, whereas the DNA furnished D and trimming. This sample has 230,000 or so clones in its table, and roughly 88% of those were observed once. The biggest ten clones account for over 3% of the sample.

V is pruned by 3 bases and J by 8 bases, leaving 8 bases of the junction without a gene match. CDR1 is given as LGHDT and CDR2 as YNNKEL, both from the germline V gene (reference sequence). Spanning cysteine to phenylalanine, the CDR3 consists of 15 amino acids. Kept here is only the CDR3 DNA, which spans 45 bases and is read in frame from base 1. Enrolling through a virtual design, the prospective study's participants ranged in age from roughly 18 to 89 years and lived across 24 United States geographic areas. In the prospective study, cohorts were assigned on the basis of participant-reported clinical history obtained from a screening survey and a study questionnaire. In the prospective study, whole blood, serum and a nasopharyngeal or oropharyngeal swab were collected from each participant by mobile phlebotomists. Over a roughly two-month period, participants in the prospective study had the option of providing additional blood draws and questionnaires. Before DNA extraction, blood samples from the prospective study were shipped at room temperature or frozen.

Regarding this clone: Its antigen is still unknown. Base qualities were left out, and no much larger clone turns up one base away.

The investigation overall reported the following: How much clinical and demographic metadata was included differed by source and by participant, and the metadata was provided uncurated.

Sequencing input: PBMCs or T cells enriched from blood (not recorded which). The clonotype originates from a woman aged 40 to 55 with acute COVID-19. The V and J genes are TRBV3-1 (or the pseudogene TRBV3-2) and TRBJ1-4; 8 central bases correspond to TRBD1. The DNA sequence is as follows: TGTGCCAGCAGCCATGCGGACAGGGCGCTAGAAAAACTGTTTTTT. Its protein product is CASSHADRALEKLFF.